This T cell receptor beta chain was recovered during a study of cytomegalovirus exposure and HLA in healthy donors (dated by TCRdb to about 2017). Context from the whole study: According to an earlier analysis of around 600 of the donors, 150 million to 200 million T cells yielded roughly 110 million unique TCR beta sequences and more than 250 Gb of sequence data. Because of strong linkage in the cohort, roughly five DR-DQ haplotypes were treated as single units for association and clustering. Among several hundred genotyped donors of the cohort, an average of approximately 240,000 unique TCR beta nucleotide sequences was sequenced per donor, of which roughly 17% were non-productive. An early release that covered some 640 HLA-typed donors contained around 330 gigabases of sequencing data and tens of millions of unique TCR sequences. To predict cytomegalovirus infection status, the study brought together high-throughput TCR immunosequencing, statistical association of individual TCRs with disease status, and machine learning. Donor age, sex, ethnicity and CMV serostatus were collected together with the repertoire data. Using immunosequencing, the study profiled T cell repertoires from 500 to 800 subjects and related those repertoires to cytomegalovirus serostatus. The study aimed to test whether signatures of past pathogen exposure could be identified by cataloging public T cell receptors. HLA typing included class I and class II loci at four-digit resolution. Every repertoire in the discovery cohort had been generated on one and the same sequencing platform. Typing coverage differed by locus: A, B, C, DRB1 and DQB1 were typed in about 629-630 donors, DQA1 in about 550, DPA1 in around 580, and DPB1 in around 490. An earlier analysis of some 500 of the donors used high-throughput TCR beta sequencing to judge whether each TCR beta V gene segment behaved as functional or pseudogenic. Of the 300 to 500 genotyped donors, 70% to 90% were placed in the genetic ancestry cluster associated with self-reported Caucasian donors. A later genetic analysis took genome-wide SNP genotypes for about 55% of the roughly 700 donors and used that subset as a discovery cohort. A separate validation cohort of approximately 120 different subjects was used in addition to the approximately 700-subject first cohort. To study patterns of TCR occurrence, a later analysis re-analyzed previously published TCR beta repertoires from hundreds of donors and added high-resolution HLA genotyping. Rather than drawing on any new phenotypic data, the later analysis identified candidate immune exposures from TCR beta sequences and the way those sequences occurred across donors. The full study reports these points: V-gene and J-gene trimming of TCR beta chains was associated with a missense DCLRE1C variant in a later genetic analysis, and the association was replicated in an independent cohort. In this cohort, only TCR beta chains were sequenced, and detectable features were limited by the absence of alpha or paired-chain data. While some public TCRs were present in many individuals, most TCR sequences turned up only very rarely across donors. A few of the identified cytomegalovirus-associated TCR beta chains were confirmed in vitro to be specific for cytomegalovirus antigens. A later analysis found that most CMV-associated TCR beta chains appeared HLA-restricted, with HLA associations seemingly driven largely by CMV exposure. CMV serostatus was the only immune exposure information available for the cohort. Compared with the roughly 700-donor mean, donors in an Asian-associated ancestry cluster had fewer N-insertions in productive TCRs, according to a later genetic analysis. In a later analysis, HLA-associated TCR beta chains were found to be more clonally expanded and to have lower generation probabilities than equally common non-associated chains. Because some donors lacked HLA typing at each locus, the association tests relied only on the typed subset. Specific HLA alleles were associated with 15,000 to 20,000 TCR beta sequences at a false discovery rate of 0.05 in a later analysis. Because the 87-base-pair reads could not distinguish some IMGT-functional V segments, including TRBV6-2 and TRBV6-3, those segments were excluded. In an earlier analysis of some 540 of the donors, most TCR beta V segments appeared in productive rearrangements about 90% or about 30% of the time, broadly matching IMGT annotations. Sequencing depth was assumed to be roughly uniform across donors in the presence/absence analyses, though that assumption may not hold. A further reported finding was that TCR beta sequences accurately predicted the HLA-A and HLA-B alleles for most subjects in the first cohort. Because counts were too low, more than 15 rarely observed V segments, including chromosome 9 orphons, were excluded from the earlier analysis of some 540 of the donors. The classifier was reported to diagnose cytomegalovirus status with high specificity and sensitivity in both the original and validation cohorts. Linkage disequilibrium might explain the correlated functional status among segregating V segments, but an unknown experimental factor could not be excluded. A group of highly shared sequence variants was considered likely to be a technical artifact of the sequencing pipeline. According to a later analysis, TCR association rates differed among HLA loci, with DRB1 alleles showing the most associated TCRs and HLA-C alleles showing the fewest. In a later analysis, several top co-occurrence clusters were reported to appear linked to parvovirus B19, influenza, CMV and Epstein-Barr virus. According to the authors, the approach could potentially be generalized to other disease states and immunological phenotypes. When HLA alleles, especially DR and DQ, strongly co-occurred, TCR associations were difficult to assign to individual alleles. The study gave a list of under 200 TCR beta chains associated with cytomegalovirus.

The cohort was made up of about 670 healthy bone marrow donors. At the time of sampling, every cohort member was nominally healthy, though immune exposures that went unrecorded were likely present. The donor was CMV seronegative and belonged to the group of several hundred seronegative cohort members. Each donor provided a peripheral blood sample, and peripheral blood mononuclear cells were used for TCR beta sequencing. The Qiagen DNeasy Blood Extraction Kit was used to extract genomic DNA from the blood cell samples. The CDR3 measures 16 amino acids from cysteine to phenylalanine. Solely the CDR3 DNA is kept, with 48 bases framed from the first base. The germline V gene sets CDR1 to SGHRS and CDR2 to YFSETQ. This clone was detected once. Its antigen specificity is not known. Germline and junction disagree at one end, which may indicate a read error. Library preparation used the immunoSEQ multiplex PCR assay. The multiplex PCR relied on a mix of 60 forward primers for TCR Vbeta segments and 13 reverse primers for TCR Jbeta segments. A multiplex PCR assay on genomic DNA amplified the CDR3 region of rearranged TCR beta genes. Amplified TCR beta libraries were sequenced as 87-base-pair reads on the Illumina HiSeq System. Concerning the study's data processing: A later analysis tallied roughly 76 million unique TCR beta chains across the 700 or so repertoires, and about 10 million of those chains were shared by two or more donors. To remove PCR and sequencing errors, raw reads were error-corrected and collapsed into unique sequences using a nearest-neighbor algorithm that merged closely related sequences. V, D and J gene segments were assigned by aligning CDR3 sequences to IMGT reference sequences. For a sequence to be retained, a match of at least six nucleotides to both a V gene segment and a J gene segment was required. A rearrangement counted as productive if the CDR3 had no stop codons and remained in frame with V and J, and every other rearrangement counted as non-productive. CDR3 was defined by IMGT convention, running from the second conserved V-encoded cysteine to the conserved J-encoded phenylalanine. The earlier analysis of 500 to 650 of the donors excluded any sequence lacking an unambiguous match to a single V gene segment. An earlier analysis of fewer than 650 of the donors classified V segments as functional when productive rearrangements were above 56.7% and as segregating when the standard deviation between donors was above 5%. A statistical classification framework was developed to diagnose cytomegalovirus status using the catalog of TCR beta chain sequences. In a later analysis, V and J genes were assigned by comparing TCR nucleotide sequences against IMGT/GENE-DB human TR gene sequences. In a later analysis, CDR3 sequences and most-parsimonious VDJ recombination scenarios were assigned using the TCRdist pipeline. In a later analysis, every TCR beta chain was defined by the combination of its CDR3 amino acid sequence and its V-gene family, and reads without a unique V-gene family were dropped. To address suspected cross-contamination and a sequencing artifact, a later analysis removed several hundred highly shared, low-generation-probability nucleotide sequences. A later analysis calculated a clonal expansion index for each public chain from normalized within-repertoire ranks of inferred template counts. A later analysis computed generation probabilities with a VDJ recombination model fitted to out-of-frame rearrangements, and checked the results against IGoR. In a later analysis, hypergeometric tests were used to score TCR-TCR, TCR-HLA and TCR-CMV co-occurrence, with a repertoire-size bias correction applied to TCR pairs. False discovery rates were estimated in a later analysis by permuting HLA or CMV assignments 20 times. In a later analysis, co-occurring TCRs were grouped using DBSCAN, with TCRdist sequence similarity added in when clustering inside HLA-allele-positive subsets. Repertoires with fewer than 30,000 or more than 120,000 public chains, plus five repertoires with anomalous nucleotide sharing, were excluded from co-occurrence clustering. TCRdb carries this immuneACCESS record with in-frame sequences only. Its versions omit some clonotypes, under half of them owing to an unresolved V gene in the studies checked, with the rest unexplained. V and J calls and clone size are copied from that table; D and trimming were computed from the DNA. This sample has around 170,000 clones in its table, and over 70% of those were observed once. The ten largest clones capture roughly 1.4% of the sample.

The receptor's source is a woman between 18 and 30 years old in good health and CMV-seronegative. The sequence links TRBV5-1 to TRBJ2-6; a weak D assignment points to TRBD1 (5 bases agree). Sequences were obtained from PBMCs. This receptor has the CDR3 CASSLGLFSGANGLTF. The DNA sequence reads TGCGCCAGCAGCTTGGGACTTTTCTCTGGGGCCAACGGCCTGACTTTC.